This is a list of T cell receptor beta chains from one sample in a study of blood T cell repertoires in COVID-19. Only in-frame clones appear in the TCRdb table, and some are missing; sequencing was by immunoSEQ multiplex PCR. The profile shows under 250,000 clones, around nine tenths of them singletons. Sequencing input: peripheral blood. The source of these receptors is a man aged 45 to 65 with COVID-19, enrolled during active disease. CDR3s include the opening cysteine and the closing phenylalanine or tryptophan. D genes are given only for firm matches. Clone size is not always given. Where it is, it says once, few, many or a class for expanded clones.

j_gene: TRBJ2-6; abundance: -; d_gene: -; v_gene: TRBV5-6; CDR3aa: CASSPEFRAGANVLTF; CDR3nt: TGTGCCAGCAGCCCCGAATTCCGGGCTGGGGCCAACGTCCTGACTTTC
j_gene: TRBJ2-2; abundance: -; d_gene: TRBD1; v_gene: TRBV3-1/TRBV3-2; CDR3aa: CASSQVGGANTGELFF; CDR3nt: TGTGCCAGCAGCCAAGTAGGGGGCGCGAACACCGGGGAGCTGTTTTTT
j_gene: TRBJ1-1; abundance: few; d_gene: TRBD1; v_gene: TRBV2; CDR3aa: CASSVPGGASFRTEAFF; CDR3nt: TGTGCCAGCAGTGTACCAGGGGGCGCGTCTTTTCGGACTGAAGCTTTCTTT
j_gene: TRBJ1-6; abundance: -; d_gene: -; v_gene: TRBV7-9; CDR3aa: CASSLGQGSASPLHF; CDR3nt: TGTGCCAGCAGCTTAGGTCAGGGGTCGGCTTCACCCCTCCACTTT
j_gene: TRBJ2-5; abundance: -; d_gene: TRBD2; v_gene: TRBV11-2; CDR3aa: CASGRLAGGIKETQYF; CDR3nt: TGTGCCAGCGGCCGACTAGCGGGGGGGATTAAAGAGACCCAGTACTTC
j_gene: TRBJ1-3; abundance: -; d_gene: -; v_gene: TRBV18; CDR3aa: CASSPLQGNTIYF; CDR3nt: TGTGCCAGCTCACCACTTCAAGGAAACACCATATATTTT
j_gene: TRBJ2-3; abundance: -; d_gene: TRBD2; v_gene: TRBV7-3; CDR3aa: CASSPGTSGNTDTQYF; CDR3nt: TGTGCCAGCAGCCCCGGGACTAGCGGCAACACAGATACGCAGTATTTT
j_gene: TRBJ2-7; abundance: -; d_gene: -; v_gene: TRBV5-1; CDR3aa: CASSLDNYEQYF; CDR3nt: TGCGCCAGCAGCTTGGACAACTACGAGCAGTACTTC
j_gene: TRBJ2-1; abundance: -; d_gene: -; v_gene: TRBV4-3; CDR3aa: CASSQEPGAYNEQFF; CDR3nt: TGCGCCAGCAGCCAAGAGCCGGGGGCCTACAATGAGCAGTTCTTC
j_gene: TRBJ2-5; abundance: -; d_gene: -; v_gene: TRBV18; CDR3aa: CASSPGAGAETQYF; CDR3nt: TGTGCCAGCTCACCAGGGGCAGGAGCGGAGACCCAGTACTTC
j_gene: TRBJ2-7; abundance: -; d_gene: -; v_gene: TRBV4-3; CDR3aa: CASSRGQSYEQYF; CDR3nt: TGCGCCAGCAGCCGAGGACAGTCCTACGAGCAGTACTTC
j_gene: TRBJ2-1; abundance: -; d_gene: -; v_gene: TRBV9; CDR3aa: CASSVAAGAQWNEQFF; CDR3nt: TGTGCCAGCAGCGTAGCAGCAGGGGCCCAGTGGAATGAGCAGTTCTTC
j_gene: TRBJ2-7; abundance: -; d_gene: TRBD2; v_gene: TRBV5-4; CDR3aa: CASSQEIAGAHYEQYF; CDR3nt: TGTGCCAGCAGCCAGGAAATAGCGGGAGCCCACTACGAGCAGTACTTC
j_gene: TRBJ2-7; abundance: -; d_gene: -; v_gene: TRBV27; CDR3aa: CASSLSGGSSYEQYF; CDR3nt: TGTGCCAGCAGTTTATCGGGGGGAAGCTCCTACGAGCAGTACTTC
j_gene: TRBJ2-7; abundance: -; d_gene: -; v_gene: TRBV21-1; CDR3aa: CASSNGTAPYEQYF; CDR3nt: TGTGCCAGCAGCAACGGGACAGCACCCTACGAGCAGTACTTC
j_gene: TRBJ2-1; abundance: -; d_gene: -; v_gene: TRBV2; CDR3aa: CASSGEIYEQFF; CDR3nt: TGTGCCAGCAGTGGAGAAATCTATGAGCAGTTCTTC
j_gene: TRBJ2-6; abundance: -; d_gene: -; v_gene: TRBV7-3; CDR3aa: CASSLMHAGANVLTF; CDR3nt: TGTGCCAGCAGTCTGATGCATGCGGGGGCCAACGTCCTGACTTTC
j_gene: TRBJ2-2; abundance: -; d_gene: -; v_gene: TRBV7-2; CDR3aa: CASTGLLNTGELFF; CDR3nt: TGTGCCAGCACCGGACTACTGAACACCGGGGAGCTGTTTTTT
j_gene: TRBJ1-4; abundance: -; d_gene: -; v_gene: TRBV3-1/TRBV3-2; CDR3aa: CASSQGAGRNEKLFF; CDR3nt: TGTGCCAGCAGCCAAGGCGCGGGGAGGAATGAAAAACTGTTTTTT
j_gene: TRBJ2-1; abundance: -; d_gene: TRBD2; v_gene: TRBV11-3; CDR3aa: CASSLDSASGLFF; CDR3nt: TGTGCCAGCAGCTTAGATTCGGCTAGCGGCCTATTCTTC
j_gene: TRBJ1-1; abundance: -; d_gene: -; v_gene: TRBV7-9; CDR3aa: CASSPNRAWGTEAFF; CDR3nt: TGTGCCAGCAGCCCAAACAGGGCCTGGGGGACTGAAGCTTTCTTT
j_gene: TRBJ2-5; abundance: -; d_gene: TRBD1; v_gene: TRBV5-1; CDR3aa: CASSATTGTVQETQYF; CDR3nt: TGCGCCAGCAGCGCCACAACCGGGACAGTCCAAGAGACCCAGTACTTC
j_gene: TRBJ2-1; abundance: -; d_gene: -; v_gene: TRBV27; CDR3aa: CASTNYPGAVYNEQFF; CDR3nt: TGTGCCAGCACAAATTACCCTGGGGCAGTCTACAATGAGCAGTTCTTC
j_gene: TRBJ1-1; abundance: once; d_gene: TRBD1; v_gene: TRBV10-3; CDR3aa: CAISLDRGTEAFF; CDR3nt: TGTGCCATCAGTCTAGACAGGGGAACTGAAGCTTTCTTT
j_gene: TRBJ1-4; abundance: -; d_gene: TRBD1; v_gene: TRBV19; CDR3aa: CASSILDREAMRTNEKLFF; CDR3nt: TGTGCCAGTAGTATCCTCGACAGGGAGGCTATGCGGACTAATGAAAAACTGTTTTTT
j_gene: TRBJ1-5; abundance: -; d_gene: TRBD1; v_gene: TRBV19; CDR3aa: CASMVLGQGRQPQHF; CDR3nt: TGTGCCAGTATGGTGCTCGGACAGGGCCGCCAGCCCCAGCATTTT
j_gene: TRBJ1-5; abundance: -; d_gene: TRBD1; v_gene: TRBV5-1; CDR3aa: CASSWTGASNQPQHF; CDR3nt: TGCGCCAGCAGCTGGACAGGGGCTAGCAATCAGCCCCAGCATTTT
j_gene: TRBJ2-7; abundance: -; d_gene: TRBD1; v_gene: TRBV6-6; CDR3aa: CASRSGTGGFEQYF; CDR3nt: TGTGCCAGCCGGTCCGGGACAGGAGGTTTCGAGCAGTACTTC
j_gene: TRBJ1-3; abundance: -; d_gene: TRBD1; v_gene: TRBV18; CDR3aa: CASSPGPGGTGNTIYF; CDR3nt: TGTGCCAGCTCACCAGGACCAGGGGGCACCGGAAACACCATATATTTT
j_gene: TRBJ2-2; abundance: once; d_gene: TRBD2; v_gene: TRBV4-2; CDR3aa: CASSQEPRLAGAGSTGELFF; CDR3nt: TGTGCCAGCAGCCAAGAGCCGCGACTAGCGGGAGCTGGGAGCACCGGGGAGCTGTTTTTT
j_gene: TRBJ2-3; abundance: -; d_gene: -; v_gene: TRBV1; CDR3aa: CTSRRAGGPGTDTQYF; CDR3nt: TGCACCAGCAGACGAGCGGGAGGGCCGGGAACAGATACGCAGTATTTT
j_gene: TRBJ1-1; abundance: once; d_gene: -; v_gene: TRBV7-6; CDR3aa: CASSLASAGMNTEAFF; CDR3nt: TGTGCCAGCAGCTTAGCGAGCGCAGGGATGAACACTGAAGCTTTCTTT
j_gene: TRBJ2-2; abundance: -; d_gene: TRBD2; v_gene: TRBV2; CDR3aa: CASSGLAGGNTGELFF; CDR3nt: TGTGCCAGCAGTGGGCTAGCGGGGGGCAACACCGGGGAGCTGTTTTTT
j_gene: TRBJ2-5; abundance: -; d_gene: TRBD2; v_gene: TRBV5-6; CDR3aa: CASSPLGTSGRVETQYF; CDR3nt: TGTGCCAGCAGCCCACTAGGGACTAGCGGGAGGGTAGAGACCCAGTACTTC
j_gene: TRBJ1-6; abundance: few; d_gene: -; v_gene: TRBV6-1; CDR3aa: CASSDPSAGSLSPLHF; CDR3nt: TGTGCCAGCAGTGATCCCTCGGCAGGGTCCCTTTCACCCCTCCACTTT
j_gene: TRBJ2-2; abundance: -; d_gene: TRBD1; v_gene: TRBV5-4; CDR3aa: CASSLGGTGGTGELFF; CDR3nt: TGTGCCAGCAGCTTGGGAGGGACAGGGGGGACCGGGGAGCTGTTTTTT
j_gene: TRBJ2-7; abundance: -; d_gene: TRBD2; v_gene: TRBV10-3; CDR3aa: CAISEASGFLEQYF; CDR3nt: TGTGCCATCAGTGAGGCTAGCGGGTTCCTCGAGCAGTACTTC
j_gene: TRBJ2-1; abundance: -; d_gene: -; v_gene: TRBV5-4; CDR3aa: CASSPDRQNEQFF; CDR3nt: TGTGCCAGCAGCCCCGACAGGCAAAATGAGCAGTTCTTC
j_gene: TRBJ2-1; abundance: once; d_gene: -; v_gene: TRBV30; CDR3aa: CAWRGQVLNIEQFF; CDR3nt: TGTGCCTGGAGGGGTCAGGTCCTCAATATTGAGCAGTTCTTC
j_gene: TRBJ2-7; abundance: -; d_gene: -; v_gene: TRBV2; CDR3aa: CASSPQSLSYEQYF; CDR3nt: TGTGCCAGCAGCCCACAGAGCCTTTCCTACGAGCAGTACTTC
j_gene: TRBJ1-5; abundance: -; d_gene: TRBD1; v_gene: TRBV27; CDR3aa: CASKGQNNQPQHF; CDR3nt: TGTGCCAGTAAGGGACAGAACAATCAGCCCCAGCATTTT
j_gene: TRBJ2-3; abundance: -; d_gene: -; v_gene: TRBV5-5; CDR3aa: CASSLVPDRSWDTQYF; CDR3nt: TGTGCCAGCAGCTTGGTCCCCGACAGGTCCTGGGATACGCAGTATTTT
j_gene: TRBJ2-7; abundance: few; d_gene: -; v_gene: TRBV7-9; CDR3aa: CASTINRYEQYF; CDR3nt: TGTGCCAGCACCATCAACAGATACGAGCAGTACTTC
j_gene: TRBJ2-5; abundance: -; d_gene: -; v_gene: TRBV10-3; CDR3aa: CAISESVGPETQYF; CDR3nt: TGTGCCATCAGTGAGTCGGTCGGTCCAGAGACCCAGTACTTC
j_gene: TRBJ2-7; abundance: -; d_gene: TRBD1; v_gene: TRBV11-3; CDR3aa: CASSSGTGQGYEQYF; CDR3nt: TGTGCCAGCAGCTCGGGAACGGGACAGGGGTACGAGCAGTACTTC
j_gene: TRBJ2-7; abundance: -; d_gene: TRBD2; v_gene: TRBV6-2/TRBV6-3; CDR3aa: CASSWTSGSFEQYF; CDR3nt: TGTGCCAGCAGTTGGACTAGCGGGAGCTTTGAGCAGTACTTC
j_gene: TRBJ2-2; abundance: -; d_gene: -; v_gene: TRBV6-2/TRBV6-3; CDR3aa: CASSYSRWEPSVSGELFF; CDR3nt: TGTGCCAGCAGTTACTCGAGGTGGGAGCCCTCCGTGTCCGGGGAGCTGTTTTTT
j_gene: TRBJ2-1; abundance: once; d_gene: TRBD2; v_gene: TRBV5-6; CDR3aa: CASSLAGSGMNEQFF; CDR3nt: TGTGCCAGCAGCTTAGCCGGGAGCGGGATGAATGAGCAGTTCTTC